This is a list of T cell receptor beta chains from one sample in a study of blood T cell repertoires in COVID-19. Sequenced by immunoSEQ multiplex PCR; TCRdb stores in-frame clones only, minus some. The repertoire holds almost 250,000 clones, around 89% seen once, with 3.5% to 4.5% in the top ten. The sequenced material came from PBMCs or T cells enriched from blood (not recorded which). These receptors were collected from a woman aged 25-40 years who had recovered from COVID-19. The CDR3 runs from the conserved cysteine through the conserved F or W. The D gene is left open where the match is weak. Clone sizes are given selectively: once, few, many, or a class where the clone is expanded.

size: NA
length: 15
V: TRBV5-1
D: NA
J: TRBJ2-5
DNA: TGCGCCAGCAGCCCCCGGGTCCGCAGACAAGAGACCCAGTACTTC
CDR3: CASSPRVRRQETQYF

size: once
length: 14
V: TRBV19
D: NA
J: TRBJ2-2
DNA: TGTGCCAGTAGTATAACAGCGAACACCGGGGAGCTGTTTTTT
CDR3: CASSITANTGELFF

size: NA
length: 14
V: TRBV28
D: NA
J: TRBJ1-1
DNA: TGTGCCAGCAGTTTCCAGGGCTGGAACACTGAAGCTTTCTTT
CDR3: CASSFQGWNTEAFF

size: once
length: 17
V: TRBV5-1
D: NA
J: TRBJ1-1
DNA: TGCGCCAGCAGCTTGGTGCAGGGATTCTTGAAGAACACTGAAGCTTTCTTT
CDR3: CASSLVQGFLKNTEAFF

size: NA
length: 14
V: TRBV28
D: NA
J: TRBJ2-2
DNA: TGTGCCAGCAGTTTCCTCCCCCGCACCGGGGAGCTGTTTTTT
CDR3: CASSFLPRTGELFF

size: NA
length: 18
V: TRBV7-2
D: TRBD1
J: TRBJ1-1
DNA: TGTGCCAGCAGCTTAGGACGGGACAGGGGGACGGTGCGGACTGAAGCTTTCTTT
CDR3: CASSLGRDRGTVRTEAFF

size: once
length: 14
V: TRBV28
D: NA
J: TRBJ2-4
DNA: TGTGCCAGCGTAGGGTCAGGGACTTCAGGCATTCAGTACTTC
CDR3: CASVGSGTSGIQYF

size: NA
length: 13
V: TRBV3-1/TRBV3-2
D: NA
J: TRBJ1-4
DNA: TGTGCCAGCAGCCCCCGTCACCTAGAAAAACTGTTTTTT
CDR3: CASSPRHLEKLFF

size: NA
length: 14
V: TRBV4-1
D: NA
J: TRBJ1-1
DNA: TGCGCCAGCAGCCAAGGACTTTTGAACACTGAAGCTTTCTTT
CDR3: CASSQGLLNTEAFF

size: NA
length: 16
V: TRBV9
D: NA
J: TRBJ2-1
DNA: TGTGCCAGCAGCCGTCGCTCGGACAGCTCCTACAATGAGCAGTTCTTC
CDR3: CASSRRSDSSYNEQFF

size: NA
length: 16
V: TRBV6-2/TRBV6-3
D: TRBD1
J: TRBJ1-1
DNA: TGTGCCAGCAGTCCCCTAGATCAGGGGGTTAGCACTGAAGCTTTCTTT
CDR3: CASSPLDQGVSTEAFF

size: NA
length: 14
V: TRBV29-1
D: TRBD2
J: TRBJ2-1
DNA: TGCAGCGTTCAGACTAGCGGGAGTTTCAATGAGCAGTTCTTC
CDR3: CSVQTSGSFNEQFF

size: NA
length: 15
V: TRBV28
D: TRBD1
J: TRBJ1-5
DNA: TGTGCCAGCCGTGGGACAGGTTTGCGCAATCAGCCCCAGCATTTT
CDR3: CASRGTGLRNQPQHF

size: NA
length: 12
V: TRBV6-5
D: NA
J: TRBJ2-1
DNA: TGTGCCAGCAGGGGCACAGGGAAAGTAAAGTTCTTC
CDR3: CASRGTGKVKFF

size: once
length: 15
V: TRBV14
D: NA
J: TRBJ1-3
DNA: TGTGCCAGCAGCCGGGACGCCGGGGGTGGAAACACCATATATTTT
CDR3: CASSRDAGGGNTIYF

size: NA
length: 14
V: TRBV27
D: NA
J: TRBJ1-2
DNA: TGTGCCAGCAGCTGGGGGGGAGGGAAGTATGGCTACACCTTC
CDR3: CASSWGGGKYGYTF

size: NA
length: 19
V: TRBV27
D: NA
J: TRBJ1-4
DNA: TGTGCCAGCAGTTCCAGCTTTTCGCGGAGGACTTCCGGTGGTGAAAAACTGTTTTTT
CDR3: CASSSSFSRRTSGGEKLFF

size: NA
length: 14
V: TRBV5-1
D: TRBD1
J: TRBJ2-3
DNA: TGCGCCAGCAGCCCCGGGACAGGGACCGGTACGCAGTATTTT
CDR3: CASSPGTGTGTQYF

size: few
length: 18
V: TRBV27
D: NA
J: TRBJ2-4
DNA: TGTGCCAGCAGTCCCGGGACTGCTAGTCTGTTAGCCAAAAACATTCAGTACTTC
CDR3: CASSPGTASLLAKNIQYF

size: NA
length: 13
V: TRBV28
D: NA
J: TRBJ2-5
DNA: TGTGCCATCGGGGTGGGTTCAATAGAGACCCAGTACTTC
CDR3: CAIGVGSIETQYF

size: NA
length: 16
V: TRBV5-6
D: TRBD1
J: TRBJ1-1
DNA: TGTGCCAGCAGCCGGGACAGGGGGCGGTCGGTGACTGAAGCTTTCTTT
CDR3: CASSRDRGRSVTEAFF

size: few
length: 12
V: TRBV28
D: NA
J: TRBJ1-2
DNA: TGTGCCAGCAGTTCGGCCGAGCGGGGCTACACCTTC
CDR3: CASSSAERGYTF

size: NA
length: 15
V: TRBV10-3
D: TRBD2
J: TRBJ2-1
DNA: TGTGCCATCAGTGAGGGTAGCGGGGGGAACAATGAGCAGTTCTTC
CDR3: CAISEGSGGNNEQFF

size: NA
length: 18
V: TRBV7-2
D: TRBD2
J: TRBJ2-2
DNA: TGTGCCAGCAGCACCGGACTAGCGGGAGCGGGCCACACCGGGGAGCTGTTTTTT
CDR3: CASSTGLAGAGHTGELFF

size: NA
length: 14
V: TRBV4-1
D: NA
J: TRBJ2-7
DNA: TGCGCCAGCAGCCAAGAGGTCAGCTCCTACGAGCAGTACTTC
CDR3: CASSQEVSSYEQYF

size: once
length: 13
V: TRBV28
D: NA
J: TRBJ2-3
DNA: TGTGCCAGCGAAACAGGAGACACAGATACGCAGTATTTT
CDR3: CASETGDTDTQYF

size: NA
length: 14
V: TRBV25-1
D: NA
J: TRBJ1-1
DNA: TGTGCCAGCAGTATCTCGGGACAAGGCACTGAAGCTTTCTTT
CDR3: CASSISGQGTEAFF

size: NA
length: 15
V: TRBV4-1
D: TRBD1
J: TRBJ2-1
DNA: TGCGCCAGCAGCCAAGGGGACAGGGGGTGGGATGAGCAGTTCTTC
CDR3: CASSQGDRGWDEQFF

size: NA
length: 12
V: TRBV2
D: NA
J: TRBJ1-6
DNA: TGTGCCAGCAGTCCTGATAATTCACCCCTCCACTTT
CDR3: CASSPDNSPLHF

size: NA
length: 14
V: TRBV20-1
D: NA
J: TRBJ2-7
DNA: TGCAGTGCTAGTCGGCAGGGTCTATCCTACGAGCAGTACTTC
CDR3: CSASRQGLSYEQYF

size: few
length: 15
V: TRBV7-2
D: NA
J: TRBJ2-1
DNA: TGTGCCAGCAGCTTAGGGTCGAGCTCCTACAATGAGCAGTTCTTC
CDR3: CASSLGSSSYNEQFF

size: NA
length: 15
V: TRBV11-2
D: TRBD1
J: TRBJ2-1
DNA: TGTGCCAGCAGCTCCTCCGGACAGGTGGCCGGGGAGCAGTTCTTC
CDR3: CASSSSGQVAGEQFF

size: NA
length: 14
V: TRBV7-3
D: NA
J: TRBJ1-1
DNA: TGTGCCAGCAGCTTTAAGCCGAGGGACACTGAAGCTTTCTTT
CDR3: CASSFKPRDTEAFF

size: NA
length: 22
V: TRBV4-1
D: NA
J: TRBJ1-2
DNA: TGCGCCAGCAGCCAAGATCCCCAACGACTATGGGGTCGACCGACTACAGTTAATGGCTACACCTTC
CDR3: CASSQDPQRLWGRPTTVNGYTF

size: NA
length: 15
V: TRBV11-3
D: TRBD1
J: TRBJ2-3
DNA: TGTGCCAGCAGCCCCCGGGACAGTAGCACAGATACGCAGTATTTT
CDR3: CASSPRDSSTDTQYF

size: NA
length: 12
V: TRBV30
D: TRBD1
J: TRBJ1-2
DNA: TGTGCCTGGAGTGGGACAGGGGCTGGCTACACCTTC
CDR3: CAWSGTGAGYTF

size: once
length: 14
V: TRBV5-6
D: TRBD1
J: TRBJ2-7
DNA: TGTGCCAGCGCTCCGGGACAGGGGGCTTATGAGCAGTACTTC
CDR3: CASAPGQGAYEQYF

size: NA
length: 16
V: TRBV27
D: NA
J: TRBJ1-1
DNA: TGTGCCAGCAGTTTTGGGGCAGGGAGGTTTGCCACTGAAGCTTTCTTT
CDR3: CASSFGAGRFATEAFF

size: NA
length: 17
V: TRBV11-2
D: NA
J: TRBJ2-1
DNA: TGTGCCAGCAGCTTAGAAACAGACTACCCGTACCACAATGAGCAGTTCTTC
CDR3: CASSLETDYPYHNEQFF

size: NA
length: 12
V: TRBV3-1/TRBV3-2
D: NA
J: TRBJ2-7
DNA: TGTGCCAGCAGCCAAGCTGCCTACGAGCAGTACTTC
CDR3: CASSQAAYEQYF

size: NA
length: 14
V: TRBV4-1
D: NA
J: TRBJ1-2
DNA: TGCGCCAGCAGCCAAGCCTATCCAGGGTATGGCTACACCTTC
CDR3: CASSQAYPGYGYTF

size: NA
length: 16
V: TRBV28
D: NA
J: TRBJ1-2
DNA: TGTGCCAGCAGTTCCTCCTCGACGGTCTGGGGAGGTGGCTACACCTTC
CDR3: CASSSSSTVWGGGYTF

size: NA
length: 17
V: TRBV18
D: TRBD1
J: TRBJ2-2
DNA: TGTGCCAGCTCACCACTCCTAGGACAGGCGAACACCGGGGAGCTGTTTTTT
CDR3: CASSPLLGQANTGELFF

size: NA
length: 16
V: TRBV7-9
D: TRBD2
J: TRBJ2-1
DNA: TGTGCCAGCAGCTTAGCGTGGGACTACTCCTACAATGAGCAGTTCTTC
CDR3: CASSLAWDYSYNEQFF

size: once
length: 14
V: TRBV3-1/TRBV3-2
D: NA
J: TRBJ1-2
DNA: TGTGCCAGCTCGCCCCGGGGGGTTAGGTATGGCTACACCTTC
CDR3: CASSPRGVRYGYTF

size: NA
length: 16
V: TRBV3-1/TRBV3-2
D: NA
J: TRBJ2-7
DNA: TGTGCCAGCAGCCAAGGAGGGCCGGGAGTTGTCTACGAGCAGTACTTC
CDR3: CASSQGGPGVVYEQYF

size: NA
length: 15
V: TRBV9
D: NA
J: TRBJ1-3
DNA: TGTGCCAGCAGCGTAGGCGACAGCTCTGGAAACACCATATATTTT
CDR3: CASSVGDSSGNTIYF

size: NA
length: 15
V: TRBV6-5
D: TRBD1
J: TRBJ1-5
DNA: TGTGCCAGCAGTTACGGGACAGGGGGCCGTCAGCCCCAGCATTTT
CDR3: CASSYGTGGRQPQHF

size: NA
length: 15
V: TRBV11-2
D: NA
J: TRBJ2-7
DNA: TGTGCCAGCAGCTTAGGTGGTGGGGCGAGCTACGAGCAGTACTTC
CDR3: CASSLGGGASYEQYF

size: NA
length: 16
V: TRBV30
D: NA
J: TRBJ1-4
DNA: TGTGCCTGGAGTGTTGAAAATCTGGGACATGGTGAAAAACTGTTTTTT
CDR3: CAWSVENLGHGEKLFF

size: NA
length: 14
V: TRBV5-1
D: NA
J: TRBJ1-2
DNA: TGCGCCAGCAGCTGGGGGGACCGCGACTATGGCTACACCTTC
CDR3: CASSWGDRDYGYTF

size: NA
length: 15
V: TRBV7-8
D: TRBD2
J: TRBJ2-1
DNA: TGTGCCAGCAACCCGGGGAGGGTATCTTACAATGAGCAGTTCTTC
CDR3: CASNPGRVSYNEQFF

size: NA
length: 13
V: TRBV28
D: NA
J: TRBJ1-2
DNA: TGTGCCAGCAGACTCCAGGGGATTGGCGGCTACACCTTC
CDR3: CASRLQGIGGYTF

size: NA
length: 14
V: TRBV3-1/TRBV3-2
D: NA
J: TRBJ1-1
DNA: TGTGCCAGCAGCCAAGCAAGTCGCGGGACTGAAGCTTTCTTT
CDR3: CASSQASRGTEAFF

size: NA
length: 14
V: TRBV7-9
D: TRBD2
J: TRBJ2-5
DNA: TGTGCCAGCGCCGATAGCGGGAGAATTGAGACCCAGTACTTC
CDR3: CASADSGRIETQYF

size: NA
length: 17
V: TRBV4-3
D: NA
J: TRBJ2-2
DNA: TGCGCCAGCAGCCAAGGGGGCCCGGACGGTCGGACCGGGGAGCTGTTTTTT
CDR3: CASSQGGPDGRTGELFF

size: NA
length: 17
V: TRBV11-3
D: NA
J: TRBJ2-5
DNA: TGTGCCAGCAGCTCCTCATCAGGGGTGCGAGGAGTGGAGACCCAGTACTTC
CDR3: CASSSSSGVRGVETQYF

size: NA
length: 12
V: TRBV5-6
D: TRBD1
J: TRBJ2-7
DNA: TGTGCCAGCAGCTCGGGACAGTACGAGCAGTACTTC
CDR3: CASSSGQYEQYF

size: NA
length: 15
V: TRBV29-1
D: NA
J: TRBJ2-1
DNA: TGCAGCGTTAAACGCGACTGGAGCTCCTACAATGAGCAGTTCTTC
CDR3: CSVKRDWSSYNEQFF